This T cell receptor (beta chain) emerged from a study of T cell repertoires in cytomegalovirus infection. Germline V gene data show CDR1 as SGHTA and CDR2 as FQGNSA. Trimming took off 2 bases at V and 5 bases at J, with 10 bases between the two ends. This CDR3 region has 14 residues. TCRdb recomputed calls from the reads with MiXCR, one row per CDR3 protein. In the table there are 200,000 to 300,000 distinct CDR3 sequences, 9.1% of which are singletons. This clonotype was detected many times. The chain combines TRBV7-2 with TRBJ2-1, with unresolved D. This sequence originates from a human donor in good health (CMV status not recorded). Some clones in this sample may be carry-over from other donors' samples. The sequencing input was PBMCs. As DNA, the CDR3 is TGTGCCAGCAGCTTACCCGAACAGAACAATGAGCAGTTCTTC. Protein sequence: CASSLPEQNNEQFF.